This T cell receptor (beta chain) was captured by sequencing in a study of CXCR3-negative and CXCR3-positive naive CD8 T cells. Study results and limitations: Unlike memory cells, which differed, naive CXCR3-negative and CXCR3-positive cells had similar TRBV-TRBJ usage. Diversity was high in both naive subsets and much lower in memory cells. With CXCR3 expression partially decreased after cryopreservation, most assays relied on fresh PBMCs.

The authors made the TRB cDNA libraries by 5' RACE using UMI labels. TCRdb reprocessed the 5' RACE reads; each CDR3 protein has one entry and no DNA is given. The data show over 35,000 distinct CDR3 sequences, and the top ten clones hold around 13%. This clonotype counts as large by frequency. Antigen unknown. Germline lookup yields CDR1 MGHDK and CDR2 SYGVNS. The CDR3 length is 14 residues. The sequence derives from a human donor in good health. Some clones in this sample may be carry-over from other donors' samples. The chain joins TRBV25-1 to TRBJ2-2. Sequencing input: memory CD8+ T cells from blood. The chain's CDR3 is CASSEVEESGELFF. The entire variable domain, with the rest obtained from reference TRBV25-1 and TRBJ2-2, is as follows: EADIYQTPRYLVIGTGKKITLECSQTMGHDKMYWYQQDPGMELHLIHYSYGVNSTEKGDLSSESTVSRIRTEHFPLTLESARPSHTSQYLCASSEVEESGELFFGEGSRLTVL.